The 11 T cell receptor beta chains below come from one sample, sequenced in a study of CD8 T cells in ankylosing spondylitis (dated by TCRdb to 2015 to 2018). Library prep was done by 5' RACE. The data were produced on an Illumina HiSeq 2500. TCRdb reran the public reads through fastp at Q25 and MiXCR, keeping productive beta chains. Rows with one shared CDR3 protein collapse into an entry with the most common genes and DNA. This sample comprises approximately 300,000 distinct CDR3 sequences, 20% to 25% of them detected only once. Approximately 3.7% of the sample goes to the ten largest clones. Sequencing was performed on blood, either unsorted or a sorted T cell fraction (not recorded which). All receptors come from a female donor with ankylosing spondylitis or in good health (not recorded which).

The rearrangement uses TRBV5-1 and TRBJ2-2; possible D gene TRBD1, 6 bases. The CDR3 spans 15 residues. The V gene's germline CDR1 is SGHRS and CDR2 YFSETQ. V gave up 0 bases and J gave up 3 bases, with 9 bases separating them. The CDR3: CASSLDRVDTGELFF. The CDR3 DNA reads TGCGCCAGCAGCTTGGACAGGGTGGACACCGGGGAGCTGTTTTTT.

The chain joins TRBV5-4 to TRBJ2-1; 7 bases agree with TRBD1. The V gene's germline CDR1 is SGHNT and CDR2 YYREEE (reference sequence). This CDR3 contains 14 residues. J gave up 3 bases and V 5 bases, and 5 bases lay outside the gene matches. The CDR3 nucleotides are TGTGCCAGCAGTGCCGGGACAGACTACAATGAGCAGTTCTTC. Amino acids: CASSAGTDYNEQFF.

This clonotype was detected a few times. The V and J genes are TRBV20-1 and TRBJ1-1; possible D gene TRBD1, 5 bases. CDR1 and CDR2 from the germline V gene are DFQATT and SNEGSKA (reference sequence). The CDR3 is 13 residues long. The V gene lost 4 bases and the J gene lost 4 bases, with 13 bases spanning the gap. CDR3 coding DNA: TGCAGTGCTAAGGTTCCCGGGGGCACTGAAGCTTTCTTT. Its translation: CSAKVPGGTEAFF.

The chain joins TRBV30 to TRBJ1-1; D possibly corresponds to TRBD1 (5 bases). This CDR3 contains 15 residues. The V end lost 3 bases, the J end lost 8 bases, and 22 bases lay between the germline ends. CDR1 GTSNPN and CDR2 SVGIG come from the germline V gene (reference sequence). The CDR3 reads CAWSRGRDFTKEAFF. The CDR3 region has the DNA TGTGCCTGGAGCCGGGGCAGGGATTTCACCAAGGAAGCTTTCTTT.

The chain combines TRBV2 with TRBJ2-1, with 7 bases aligning to TRBD2. Germline V CDR1 and CDR2: SNHLY, FYNNEI. CDR3 size: 14 residues. J gave up 0 bases and V 6 bases, and 2 bases lay outside the gene matches. In DNA, the CDR3 is TGTGCCAGCAGGGGGGGGAGCTCCTACAATGAGCAGTTCTTC. Protein sequence: CASRGGSSYNEQFF.

This clonotype was seen at least ten times. The chain employs TRBV12-3 or TRBV12-4 and TRBJ2-3, with TRBD2 identical over 9 bases. Unmatched junction bases numbered 11, after V lost 6 bases and J lost 4 bases. The CDR3 is 16 residues long. In DNA, the CDR3 is TGTGCCAGCAGCCTCGCCCGACTAGCGGCTTCAGATACGCAGTATTTT. Encoded protein: CASSLARLAASDTQYF.

The chain is built from TRBV7-9 and TRBJ2-2; maybe TRBD2 (5 bases). Per germline, CDR1 SEHNR and CDR2 FQNEAQ (reference sequence). The CDR3 is 14 amino acids. V shed 5 bases and J shed 9 bases, with 16 bases lying between them. The CDR3 sequence: CASSPLTSSRELFF. The CDR3 bases are TGTGCCAGCAGCCCGCTCACTAGTTCCAGGGAGCTGTTTTTT.

This clonotype appeared a few times. V and J are TRBV29-1 and TRBJ2-2; D uncertain. The CDR3 contains 14 residues. Germline CDR1 SQVTM, CDR2 ANQGSEA. V was pared by 5 bases and J by 7 bases, with 17 bases between. CDR3 sequence (DNA): TGCAGCGTTCAGATCGGTTATCCGGGCGGGGAGCTGTTTTTT. It codes for CSVQIGYPGGELFF.

This chain connects TRBV30 to TRBJ1-3; D is uncertain. Looked up from germline, CDR1 is GTSNPN and CDR2 is SVGIG (reference sequence). CDR3 length: 15 amino acids. Trimming cost V 3 bases and J 0 bases, with 12 bases left between them. Here the CDR3 reads CAWSPGSSSGNTIYF. In DNA form, the CDR3 reads TGTGCCTGGAGCCCGGGGTCTTCCTCTGGAAACACCATATATTTT.

This clonotype was detected many times. The chain combines TRBV6-2 or TRBV6-3 with TRBJ2-3; the D is unclear. The CDR3 runs 16 residues. Germline assignment: CDR1 MNHEY and CDR2 SVGEGT. The V end lost 6 bases, the J end lost 2 bases, and 18 bases lay between the germline ends. CDR3 protein: CASRAPFRSNTDTQYF. CDR3 bases: TGTGCCAGCAGAGCGCCGTTTAGGTCCAACACAGATACGCAGTATTTT.

This clonotype was counted only a few times. The chain couples TRBV20-1 to TRBJ2-1, with a weak D call TRBD2 (5 bases). CDR1 is DFQATT, CDR2 SNEGSKA, per germline (reference sequence). The germline V and J ends were trimmed by 0 bases and 3 bases, with 18 bases remaining between them. The CDR3 covers 17 residues. The CDR3, as DNA: TGCAGTGCTAGAGATGCTAGCATAGAAAGTGGCTACAATGAGCAGTTCTTC. Encoded protein: CSARDASIESGYNEQFF.